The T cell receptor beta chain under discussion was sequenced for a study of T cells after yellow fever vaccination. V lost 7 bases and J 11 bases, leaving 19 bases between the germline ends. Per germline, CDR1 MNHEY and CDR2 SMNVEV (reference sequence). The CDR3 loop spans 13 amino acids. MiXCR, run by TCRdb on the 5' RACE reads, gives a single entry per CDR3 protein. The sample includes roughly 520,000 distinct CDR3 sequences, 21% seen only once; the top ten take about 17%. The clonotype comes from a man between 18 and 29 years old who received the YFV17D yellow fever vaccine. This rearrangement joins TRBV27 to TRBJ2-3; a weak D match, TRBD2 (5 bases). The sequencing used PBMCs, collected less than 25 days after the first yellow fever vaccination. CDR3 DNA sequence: TGTGCCAGCACAGCGGCAGCCCACCGAGAGCAGTATTTT. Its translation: CASTAAAHREQYF.